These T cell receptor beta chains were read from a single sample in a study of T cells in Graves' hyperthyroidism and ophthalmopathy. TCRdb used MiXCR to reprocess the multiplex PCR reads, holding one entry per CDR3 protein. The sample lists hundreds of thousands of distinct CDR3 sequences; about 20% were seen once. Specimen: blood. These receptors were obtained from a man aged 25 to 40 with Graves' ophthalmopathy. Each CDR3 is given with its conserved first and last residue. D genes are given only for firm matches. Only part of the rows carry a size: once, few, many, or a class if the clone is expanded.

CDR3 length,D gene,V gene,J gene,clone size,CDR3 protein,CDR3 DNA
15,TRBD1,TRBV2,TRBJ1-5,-,CASSVGQGLSQPQHF,TGTGCCAGCAGTGTCGGACAGGGGTTAAGTCAGCCCCAGCATTTT
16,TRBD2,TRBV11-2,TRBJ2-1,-,CASSRISGTLYNEQFF,TGTGCCAGCAGCCGCATTAGCGGGACCCTATACAATGAGCAGTTCTTC
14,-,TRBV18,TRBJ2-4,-,CASSPPSPKNIQYF,TGTGCCAGCTCACCACCGTCCCCCAAAAACATTCAGTACTTC
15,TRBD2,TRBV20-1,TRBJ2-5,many,CSARDGAGGGETQYF,TGCAGTGCTAGAGATGGCGCGGGAGGGGGGGAGACCCAGTACTTC
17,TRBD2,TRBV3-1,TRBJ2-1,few,CASSSTGTSGRNNEQFF,TGTGCCAGCAGCTCGACAGGGACTAGCGGGAGAAACAATGAGCAGTTCTTC
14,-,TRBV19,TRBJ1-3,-,CASNVPGSGNTIYF,TGTGCCAGCAACGTTCCGGGGTCTGGAAACACCATATATTTT
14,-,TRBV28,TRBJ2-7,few,CASTVGGLSYEQYF,TGTGCCAGCACCGTGGGGGGTCTTAGCTACGAGCAGTACTTC
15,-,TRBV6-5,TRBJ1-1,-,CASSYSGMVSTEAFF,TGTGCCAGCAGTTACTCAGGAATGGTGAGCACTGAAGCTTTCTTT
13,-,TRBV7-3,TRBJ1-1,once,CASSPSRSTEAFF,TGTGCCAGCAGCCCCTCGCGAAGCACTGAAGCTTTCTTT
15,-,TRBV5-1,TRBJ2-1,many,CASSSTGWGLNEQFF,TGCGCCAGCAGCTCTACGGGATGGGGGCTTAATGAGCAGTTCTTC
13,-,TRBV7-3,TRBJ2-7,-,CASSPHDNYEQYF,TGTGCCAGCAGCCCCCACGACAACTACGAGCAGTACTTC
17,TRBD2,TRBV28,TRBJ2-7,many,CASDPKGLADNSYEQYF,TGTGCCAGCGACCCCAAAGGGCTAGCGGATAACTCCTACGAGCAGTACTTC
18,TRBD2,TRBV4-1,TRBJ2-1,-,CASSQDSSGRAGYSEQFF,TGCGCCAGCAGCCAAGATTCTAGCGGGAGGGCCGGCTACAGTGAGCAGTTCTTC
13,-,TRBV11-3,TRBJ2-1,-,CASSLTSGETQFF,TGTGCCAGCAGCTTAACTTCAGGGGAGACCCAGTTCTTC
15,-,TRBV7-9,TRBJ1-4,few,CASSPPAEANEKLFF,TGTGCCAGCAGCCCCCCGGCGGAAGCTAATGAAAAACTGTTTTTT
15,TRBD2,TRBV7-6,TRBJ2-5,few,CASSLSGEQKETQYF,TGTGCCAGCAGCTTAAGCGGGGAACAAAAAGAGACCCAGTACTTC
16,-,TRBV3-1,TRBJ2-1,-,CASSQADLTVYNEQFF,TGTGCCAGCAGCCAGGCGGACTTGACAGTCTACAATGAGCAGTTCTTC
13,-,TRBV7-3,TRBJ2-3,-,CASGEDYTDTQYF,TGTGCCAGCGGCGAGGACTACACAGATACGCAGTATTTT
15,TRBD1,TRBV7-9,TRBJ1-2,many,CASSLAGQGGNGYTF,TGTGCCAGCAGCTTAGCGGGACAGGGAGGGAACGGCTACACCTTC
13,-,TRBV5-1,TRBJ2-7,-,CASSDLSSYEQCF,TGCGCCAGCAGCGACCTGAGCTCCTACGAGCAGTGCTTC
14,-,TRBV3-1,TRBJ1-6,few,CASSQEPGRSPLHF,TGTGCCAGCAGCCAAGAGCCAGGGAGGTCACCCCTCCACTTT
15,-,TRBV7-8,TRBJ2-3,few,CASSFRLRGTDTQYF,TGTGCCAGCAGCTTTCGTCTGCGGGGCACAGATACGCAGTATTTT
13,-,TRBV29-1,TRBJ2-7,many,CSVVGRTGYEQYF,TGCAGCGTTGTAGGCCGGACGGGCTACGAGCAGTACTTC
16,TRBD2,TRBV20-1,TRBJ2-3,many,CSATPRTSGSQDTQYF,TGCAGTGCTACTCCCCGGACTAGCGGGAGTCAAGATACGCAGTATTTT
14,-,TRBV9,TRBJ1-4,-,CASSVGAVNEKLFF,TGTGCCAGCAGCGTAGGAGCTGTTAATGAAAAACTGTTTTTT
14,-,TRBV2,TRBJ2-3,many,CASSEWRGRDTQYF,TGTGCCAGCAGTGAATGGAGGGGACGGGATACGCAGTATTTT
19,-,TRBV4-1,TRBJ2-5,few,CASSQELGSTRDPRKTQYF,TGCGCCAGCAGCCAAGAATTGGGATCGACCCGGGACCCGAGGAAGACCCAGTACTTC
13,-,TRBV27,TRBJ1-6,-,CASSSGTNSPLHF,TGTGCCAGCAGTTCCGGGACGAATTCACCCCTCCACTTT
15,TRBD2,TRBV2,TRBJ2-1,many,CASSVGTRDRDEQFF,TGTGCCAGCAGCGTTGGGACTAGAGATCGTGATGAGCAGTTCTTC
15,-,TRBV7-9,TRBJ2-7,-,CASSLEQGGAYEQYF,TGTGCCAGCAGCTTAGAACAGGGAGGCGCCTACGAGCAGTACTTC
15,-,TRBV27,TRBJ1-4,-,CASSGRQQGNEKLFF,TGTGCCAGCAGCGGCAGGCAGCAGGGTAATGAAAAACTGTTTTTT
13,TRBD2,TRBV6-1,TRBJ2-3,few,CATRAGVTDTQYF,TGTGCCACCCGGGCGGGGGTCACAGATACGCAGTATTTT
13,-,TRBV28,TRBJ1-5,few,CASSFGGLSAQHF,TGTGCCAGCAGTTTCGGGGGGTTATCGGCCCAGCATTTT
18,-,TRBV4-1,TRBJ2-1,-,CASRSGVAERPGYNEQFF,TGCGCCAGCAGAAGCGGAGTAGCGGAGCGACCCGGCTACAATGAGCAGTTCTTC
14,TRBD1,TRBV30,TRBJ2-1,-,CAWSTGDGFDEQFF,TGTGCCTGGAGTACAGGGGATGGTTTCGATGAGCAGTTCTTC
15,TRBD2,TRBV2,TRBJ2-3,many,CASRTGTSGTDTQYF,TGTGCCAGCAGAACCGGGACTAGCGGCACAGATACGCAGTATTTT
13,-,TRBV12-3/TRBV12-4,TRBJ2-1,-,CASSQQALGEQFF,TGTGCCAGCAGTCAGCAGGCATTGGGTGAGCAGTTCTTC
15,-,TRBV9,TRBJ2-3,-,CASSVEGFMADTQYF,TGTGCCAGCAGCGTAGAGGGGTTTATGGCAGATACGCAGTATTTT
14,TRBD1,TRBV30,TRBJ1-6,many,CAWSITGEYSPLHF,TGTGCCTGGAGTATAACAGGGGAATATTCACCCCTCCACTTT
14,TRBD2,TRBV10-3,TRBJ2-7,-,CATMGLAGGSEQYF,TGTGCCACCATGGGACTAGCGGGAGGCTCCGAGCAGTACTTC
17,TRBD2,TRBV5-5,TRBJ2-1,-,CASSLFSSGLFSYEQFF,TGTGCCAGCAGCTTGTTCTCTAGCGGGCTCTTTTCCTATGAGCAGTTCTTC
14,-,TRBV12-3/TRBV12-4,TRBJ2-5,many,CASRETQTPETQYF,TGTGCCAGCAGAGAGACCCAGACCCCCGAGACCCAGTACTTC
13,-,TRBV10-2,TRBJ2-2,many,CASNQGGGGELFF,TGCGCCAGCAACCAGGGAGGCGGCGGGGAGCTGTTTTTT
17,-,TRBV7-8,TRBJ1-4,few,CASSLEAILLTNEKLFF,TGTGCCAGCAGCTTAGAGGCTATCCTGTTAACTAATGAAAAACTGTTTTTT
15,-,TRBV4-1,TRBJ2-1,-,CASSQDRPVYNEQFF,TGCGCCAGCAGCCAAGATAGGCCCGTTTACAATGAGCAGTTCTTC
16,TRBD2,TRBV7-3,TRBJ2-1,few,CASSKQTSGIFNEQFF,TGTGCCAGCAGCAAACAGACTAGCGGGATCTTCAATGAGCAGTTCTTC
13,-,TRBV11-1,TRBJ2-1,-,CASGGLTYNEQFF,TGTGCCAGCGGGGGACTGACTTACAATGAGCAGTTCTTC
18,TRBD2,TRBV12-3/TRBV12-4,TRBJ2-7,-,CASSLYFGVAGANYEQYF,TGTGCCAGCAGTTTATATTTCGGGGTAGCGGGAGCTAACTACGAGCAGTACTTC
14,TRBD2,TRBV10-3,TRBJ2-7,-,CAISESGLVHEQYF,TGTGCCATCAGTGAGTCGGGACTAGTCCACGAGCAGTACTTC
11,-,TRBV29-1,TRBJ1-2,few,CSVEDWNGLTF,TGCAGCGTTGAAGATTGGAACGGTCTCACCTTC
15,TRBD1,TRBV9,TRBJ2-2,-,CASSIGRGHFGELFF,TGTGCCAGCAGCATCGGCAGGGGGCACTTCGGGGAGCTGTTTTTT
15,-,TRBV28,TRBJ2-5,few,CASSSSGGARETQYF,TGTGCCAGCAGTTCTTCCGGGGGCGCCAGAGAGACCCAGTACTTC
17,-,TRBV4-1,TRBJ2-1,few,CASSQVQTGAAAHEQFF,TGCGCCAGCAGCCAAGTCCAGACGGGGGCGGCCGCTCATGAGCAGTTCTTC